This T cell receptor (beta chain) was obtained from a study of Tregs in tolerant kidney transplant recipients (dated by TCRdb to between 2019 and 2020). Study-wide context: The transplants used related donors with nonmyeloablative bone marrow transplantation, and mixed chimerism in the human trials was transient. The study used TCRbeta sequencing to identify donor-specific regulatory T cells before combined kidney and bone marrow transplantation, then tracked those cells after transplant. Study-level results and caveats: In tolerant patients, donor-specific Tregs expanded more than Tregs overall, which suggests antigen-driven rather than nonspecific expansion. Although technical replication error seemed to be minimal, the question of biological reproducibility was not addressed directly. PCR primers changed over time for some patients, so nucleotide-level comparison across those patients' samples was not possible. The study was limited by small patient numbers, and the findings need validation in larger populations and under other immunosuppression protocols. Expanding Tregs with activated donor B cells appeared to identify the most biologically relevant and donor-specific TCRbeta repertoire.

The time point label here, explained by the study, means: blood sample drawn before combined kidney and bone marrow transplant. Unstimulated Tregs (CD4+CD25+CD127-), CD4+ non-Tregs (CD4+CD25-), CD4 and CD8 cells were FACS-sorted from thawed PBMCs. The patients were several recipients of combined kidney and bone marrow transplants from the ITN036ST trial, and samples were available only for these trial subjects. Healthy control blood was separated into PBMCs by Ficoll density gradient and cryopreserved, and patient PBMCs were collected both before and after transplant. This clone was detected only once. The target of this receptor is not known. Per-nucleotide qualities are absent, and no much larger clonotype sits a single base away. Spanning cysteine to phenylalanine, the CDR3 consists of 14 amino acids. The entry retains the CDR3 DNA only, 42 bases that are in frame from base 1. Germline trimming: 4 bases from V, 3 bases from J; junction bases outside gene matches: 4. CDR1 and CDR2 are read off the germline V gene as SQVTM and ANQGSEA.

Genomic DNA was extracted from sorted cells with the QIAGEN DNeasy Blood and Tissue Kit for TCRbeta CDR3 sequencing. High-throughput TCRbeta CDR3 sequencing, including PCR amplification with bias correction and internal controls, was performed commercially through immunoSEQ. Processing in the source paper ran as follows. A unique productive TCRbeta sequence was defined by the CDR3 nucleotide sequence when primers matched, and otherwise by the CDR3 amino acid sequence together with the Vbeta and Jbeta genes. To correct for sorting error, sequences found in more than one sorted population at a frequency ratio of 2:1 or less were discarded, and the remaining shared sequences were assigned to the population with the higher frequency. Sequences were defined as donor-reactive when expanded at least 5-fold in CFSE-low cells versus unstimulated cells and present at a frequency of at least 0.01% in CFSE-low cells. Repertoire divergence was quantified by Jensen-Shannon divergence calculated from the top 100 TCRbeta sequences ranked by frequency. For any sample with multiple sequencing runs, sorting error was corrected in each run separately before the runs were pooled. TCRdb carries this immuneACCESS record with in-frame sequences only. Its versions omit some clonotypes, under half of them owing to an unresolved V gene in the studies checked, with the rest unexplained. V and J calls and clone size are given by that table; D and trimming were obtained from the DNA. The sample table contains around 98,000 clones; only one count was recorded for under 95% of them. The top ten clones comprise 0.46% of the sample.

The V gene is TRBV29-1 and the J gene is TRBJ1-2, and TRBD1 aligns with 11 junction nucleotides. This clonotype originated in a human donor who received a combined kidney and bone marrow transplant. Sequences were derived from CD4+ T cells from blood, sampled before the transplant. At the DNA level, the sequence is TGCAGCGTTGGGCGGACAGGGGGCGACTATGGCTACACCTTC. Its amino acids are CSVGRTGGDYGYTF.